The clone carrying this TCR beta chain showed up many times. Its target is not known. This sample was taken from a study of CD8+CD57+ T cells in acquired aplastic anemia. Study overall: Each DNA sample taken from sorted CD4+ and CD8+ cells came to about 3.2 ug on average. About 10 million reads were obtained on average for healthy donor CD4+ cells.

CDR3 and TCR beta VDJ profiling relied on a genomic DNA template. TCRdb recomputed calls from the reads with MiXCR, one row per CDR3 protein. The sample yields tens of thousands of distinct CDR3 sequences, 45% to 70% seen once. The V gene's germline CDR1 is SGDLS and CDR2 YYNGEE. CDR3 length: 16 amino acids. V lost 0 bases to trimming and J lost 0 bases, with 7 bases between them. Overall study findings and caveats: Significant differences in CD8+ Simpson's diversity were not observed between patients and controls. There were approximately 27 CD8+ CDR3 sequences that occurred in both patients and controls.

The chain couples TRBV9 to TRBJ2-6; TRBD2 might be the D (6 bases). Sequenced: sorted CD4+, CD8+, or CD8+CD57+ T cells (not recorded which) from PBMCs. The receptor's source is a human donor in good health, serving as a control. Written as DNA, the CDR3 is TGTGCCAGCAGCGTAGAGGGAGGCTCTGGGGCCAACGTCCTGACTTTC. Translation gives CASSVEGGSGANVLTF.